This T cell receptor (beta chain) was captured in a study of blood T cell repertoires in COVID-19. Overall study: Nucleic acid was either cDNA or gDNA, and it came from T cells, B-cell-depleted T cells, or PBMCs.

Between the trimmed V and J ends, which lost 0 bases and 8 bases, there was a span of 13 bases. This CDR3 contains 14 residues. CDR1 LGHNA and CDR2 YNFKEQ come from the germline V gene. Here immunoSEQ multiplex PCR was the method, and the copy in TCRdb shows in-frame clones only, minus some. The data show about 52,000 clones, more than 70% seen once. Material: peripheral blood. The source of this sequence is a woman aged 80 or older with acute or convalescent COVID-19. The genes are TRBV4-2 and TRBJ1-2, with D perhaps matching TRBD1 (6 bases). CDR3 protein: CASSQEGHQRGYTF. DNA of the CDR3: TGTGCCAGCAGCCAAGAGGGACACCAGAGGGGCTACACCTTC.